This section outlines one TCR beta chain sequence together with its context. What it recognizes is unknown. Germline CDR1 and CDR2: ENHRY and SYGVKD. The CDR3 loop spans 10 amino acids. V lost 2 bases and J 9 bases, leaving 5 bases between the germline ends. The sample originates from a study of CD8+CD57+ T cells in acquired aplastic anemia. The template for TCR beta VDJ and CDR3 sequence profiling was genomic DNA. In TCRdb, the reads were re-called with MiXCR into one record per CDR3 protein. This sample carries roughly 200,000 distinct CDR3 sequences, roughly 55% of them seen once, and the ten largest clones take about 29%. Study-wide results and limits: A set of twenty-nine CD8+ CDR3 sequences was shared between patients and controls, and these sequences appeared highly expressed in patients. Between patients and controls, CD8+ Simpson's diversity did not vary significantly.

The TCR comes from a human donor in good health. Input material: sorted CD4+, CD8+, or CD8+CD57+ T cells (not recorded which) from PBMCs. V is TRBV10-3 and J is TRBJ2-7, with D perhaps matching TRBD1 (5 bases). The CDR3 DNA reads TGTGCCATCAGTGAGCAGGGGCAGTACTTC. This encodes CAISEQGQYF.